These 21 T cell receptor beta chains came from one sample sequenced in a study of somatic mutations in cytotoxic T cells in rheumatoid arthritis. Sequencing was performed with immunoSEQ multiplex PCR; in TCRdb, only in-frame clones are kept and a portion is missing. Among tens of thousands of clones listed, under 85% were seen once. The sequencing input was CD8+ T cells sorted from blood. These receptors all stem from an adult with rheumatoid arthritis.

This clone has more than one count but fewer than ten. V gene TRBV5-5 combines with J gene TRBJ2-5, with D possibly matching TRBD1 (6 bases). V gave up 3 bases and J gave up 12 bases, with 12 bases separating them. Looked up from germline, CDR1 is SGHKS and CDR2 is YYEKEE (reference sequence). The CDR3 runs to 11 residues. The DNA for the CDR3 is TGTGCCAGCAGCTCCCCGACAGGAGAGTACTTC. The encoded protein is CASSSPTGEYF.

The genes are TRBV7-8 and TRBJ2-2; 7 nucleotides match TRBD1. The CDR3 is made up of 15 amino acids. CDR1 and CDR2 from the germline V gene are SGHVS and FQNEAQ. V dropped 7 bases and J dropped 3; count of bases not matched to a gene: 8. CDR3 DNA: TGTGCCAGCACCAAGGGGACAGCTGACACCGGGGAGCTGTTTTTT. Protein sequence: CASTKGTADTGELFF.

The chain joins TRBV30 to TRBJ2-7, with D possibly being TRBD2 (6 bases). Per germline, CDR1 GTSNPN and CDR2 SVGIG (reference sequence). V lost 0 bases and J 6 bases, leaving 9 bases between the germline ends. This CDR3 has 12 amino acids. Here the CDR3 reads CAWSVRGIEQYF. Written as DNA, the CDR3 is TGTGCCTGGAGTGTACGGGGGATCGAGCAGTACTTC.

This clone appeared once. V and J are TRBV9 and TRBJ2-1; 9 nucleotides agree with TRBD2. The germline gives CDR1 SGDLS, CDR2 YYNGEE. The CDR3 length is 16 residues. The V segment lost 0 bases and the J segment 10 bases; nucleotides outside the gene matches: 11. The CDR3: CASSVGGRASSEEQFF. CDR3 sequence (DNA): TGTGCCAGCAGCGTAGGCGGGAGGGCCTCATCGGAAGAGCAGTTCTTC.

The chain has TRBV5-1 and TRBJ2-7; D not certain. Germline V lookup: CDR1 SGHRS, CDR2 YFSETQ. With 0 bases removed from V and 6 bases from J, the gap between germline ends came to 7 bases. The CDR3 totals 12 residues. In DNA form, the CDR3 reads TGCGCCAGCAGCTTGGAGGGTGGCGAGCAGTACGTC. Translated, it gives CASSLEGGEQYV.

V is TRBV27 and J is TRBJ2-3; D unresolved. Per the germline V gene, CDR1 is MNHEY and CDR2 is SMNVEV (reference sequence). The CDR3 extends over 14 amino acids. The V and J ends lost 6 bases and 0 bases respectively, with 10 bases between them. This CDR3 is CASSQSHSTDTQYF. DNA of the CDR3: TGTGCCAGCAGCCAGAGCCATAGCACAGATACGCAGTATTTT.

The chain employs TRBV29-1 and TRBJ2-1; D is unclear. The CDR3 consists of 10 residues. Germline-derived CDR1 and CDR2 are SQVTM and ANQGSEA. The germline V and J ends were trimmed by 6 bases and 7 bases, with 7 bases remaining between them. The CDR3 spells CSVIRNEQFF. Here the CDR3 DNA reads TGCAGCGTGATTAGGAATGAGCAGTTCTTC.

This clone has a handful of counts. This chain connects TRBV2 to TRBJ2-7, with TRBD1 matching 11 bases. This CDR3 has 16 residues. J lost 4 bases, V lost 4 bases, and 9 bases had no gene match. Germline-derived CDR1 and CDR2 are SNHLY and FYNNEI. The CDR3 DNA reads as TGTGCCAGCAGTGGTGGGACAGGGGGAAGGGGATACGAGCAGTACGTC. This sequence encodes CASSGGTGGRGYEQYV.

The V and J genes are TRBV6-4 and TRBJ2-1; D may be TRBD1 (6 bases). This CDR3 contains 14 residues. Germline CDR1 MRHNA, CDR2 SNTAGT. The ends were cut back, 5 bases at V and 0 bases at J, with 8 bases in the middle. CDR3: CASSSDSSYNEQFF. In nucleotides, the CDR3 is TGTGCCAGCAGTTCGGACAGCTCCTACAATGAGCAGTTCTTC.

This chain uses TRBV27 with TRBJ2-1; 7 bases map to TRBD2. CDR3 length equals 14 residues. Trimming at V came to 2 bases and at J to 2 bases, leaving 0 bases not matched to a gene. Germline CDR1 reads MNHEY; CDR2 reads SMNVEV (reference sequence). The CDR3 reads CASSLGGAYNEQFF. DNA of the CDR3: TGTGCCAGCAGTTTAGGGGGGGCCTACAATGAGCAGTTCTTC.

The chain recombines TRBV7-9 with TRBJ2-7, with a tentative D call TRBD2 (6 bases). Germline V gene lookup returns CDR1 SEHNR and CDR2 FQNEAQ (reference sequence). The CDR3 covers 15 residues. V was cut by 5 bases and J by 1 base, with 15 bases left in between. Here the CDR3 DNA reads TGTGCCAGCAGCCCAGGGCGGCTAGCGTCCTACGAGCAGTACTTC. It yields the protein CASSPGRLASYEQYF. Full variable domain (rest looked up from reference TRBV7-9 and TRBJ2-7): DTGVSQNPRHKITKRGQNVTFRCDPISEHNRLYWYRQTLGQGPEFLTYFQNEAQLEKSRLLSDRFSAERPKGSFSTLEIQRTEQGDSAMYLCASSPGRLASYEQYFGPGTRLTVT.

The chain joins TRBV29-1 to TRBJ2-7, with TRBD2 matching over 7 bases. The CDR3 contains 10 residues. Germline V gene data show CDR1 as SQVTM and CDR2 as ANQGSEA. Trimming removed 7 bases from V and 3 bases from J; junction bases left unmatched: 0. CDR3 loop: CSGGGYEQYV. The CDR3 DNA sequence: TGCAGCGGGGGGGGCTACGAGCAGTACGTC.

The CDR3 DNA sequence: TGTGCCAGCAGCATGGGGGTGGGGACAGGGATACGAGATACGCAGTATTTT. This codes for CASSMGVGTGIRDTQYF. The rearrangement uses TRBV7-8 and TRBJ2-3; TRBD1 agrees at 9 bases. V was clipped by 5 bases and J by 5 bases; unmatched bases: 14. The germline gives CDR1 SGHVS, CDR2 FQNEAQ. The CDR3 length is 17 residues.

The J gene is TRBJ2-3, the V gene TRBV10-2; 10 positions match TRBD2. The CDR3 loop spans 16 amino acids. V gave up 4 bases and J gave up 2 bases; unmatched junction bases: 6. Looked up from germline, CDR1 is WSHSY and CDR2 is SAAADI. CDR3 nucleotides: TGCGCCAGCAGTGCCCCACTAGCGGGGCCCACAGATACGCAGTATTTT. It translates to CASSAPLAGPTDTQYF.

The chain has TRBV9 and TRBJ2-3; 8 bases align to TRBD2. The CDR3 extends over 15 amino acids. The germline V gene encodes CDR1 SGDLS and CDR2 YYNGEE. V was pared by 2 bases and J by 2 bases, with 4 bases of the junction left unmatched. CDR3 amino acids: CASSVTGGTTDTQYF. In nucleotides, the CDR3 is TGTGCCAGCAGCGTGACGGGGGGGACCACAGATACGCAGTATTTT.

In nucleotides, the CDR3 is TGTGCCAGAAGCTTGGCCGAAGACAGGGGTAACGAGCAGTACGTC. Protein: CARSLAEDRGNEQYV. The chain has TRBV5-3 and TRBJ2-7; 8 positions agree with TRBD1. TRBV5-3 is marked as an open reading frame, function uncertain. This CDR3 contains 15 residues. Trimming cost V 0 bases and J 5 bases; bases outside gene matches: 7.

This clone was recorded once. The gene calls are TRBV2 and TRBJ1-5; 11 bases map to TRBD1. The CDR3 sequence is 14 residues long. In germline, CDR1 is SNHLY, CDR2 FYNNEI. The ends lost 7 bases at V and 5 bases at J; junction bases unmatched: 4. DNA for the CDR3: TGTGCCAGCACCCCGGGACAGGGGGATCAGCCCCAGCATTTT. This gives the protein CASTPGQGDQPQHF. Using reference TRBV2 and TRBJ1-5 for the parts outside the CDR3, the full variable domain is EPEVTQTPSHQVTQMGQEVILRCVPISNHLYFYWYRQILGQKVEFLVSFYNNEISEKSEIFDDQFSVERPDGSNFTLKIRSTKLEDSAMYFCASTPGQGDQPQHFGDGTRLSIL.

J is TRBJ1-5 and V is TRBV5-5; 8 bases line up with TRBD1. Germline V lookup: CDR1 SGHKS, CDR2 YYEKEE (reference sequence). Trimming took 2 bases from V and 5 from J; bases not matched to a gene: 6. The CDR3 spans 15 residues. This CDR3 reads CASSFLQGAHQPQHF. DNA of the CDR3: TGTGCCAGCAGCTTCCTCCAGGGGGCTCATCAGCCCCAGCATTTT. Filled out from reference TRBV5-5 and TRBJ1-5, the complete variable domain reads DAGVTQSPTHLIKTRGQQVTLRCSPISGHKSVSWYQQVLGQGPQFIFQYYEKEERGRGNFPDRFSARQFPNYSSELNVNALLLGDSALYLCASSFLQGAHQPQHFGDGTRLSIL.

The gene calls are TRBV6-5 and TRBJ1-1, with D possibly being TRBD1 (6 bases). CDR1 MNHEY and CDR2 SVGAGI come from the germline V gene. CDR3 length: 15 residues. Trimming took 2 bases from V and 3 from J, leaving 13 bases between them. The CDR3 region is CASSYGQPWDTEAFF. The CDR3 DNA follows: TGTGCCAGCAGTTACGGACAGCCTTGGGACACTGAAGCTTTCTTT.

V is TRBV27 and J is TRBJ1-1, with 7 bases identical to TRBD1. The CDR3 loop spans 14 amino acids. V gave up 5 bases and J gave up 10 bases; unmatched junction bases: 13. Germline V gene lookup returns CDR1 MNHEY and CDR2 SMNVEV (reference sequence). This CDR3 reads CASSPNRDRVGAFF. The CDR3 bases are TGTGCCAGCAGTCCCAACCGCGACAGGGTAGGAGCTTTCTTT.

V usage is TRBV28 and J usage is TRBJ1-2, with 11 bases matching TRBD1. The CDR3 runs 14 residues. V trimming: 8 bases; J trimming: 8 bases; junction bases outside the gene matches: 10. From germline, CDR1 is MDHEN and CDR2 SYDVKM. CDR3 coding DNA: TGTGCCAGCTCGGGGGACAGGGGGGGTTGGGGCTACACCTTC. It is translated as CASSGDRGGWGYTF.